One sample yielded the 9 T cell receptor beta chains listed below, sequenced in a study of T cell responses to AZD1222 COVID-19 vaccine. TCRdb's copy holds only in-frame clones and misses some; the assay was immunoSEQ multiplex PCR. The table has tens of thousands of clones, over 80% seen once. Sequencing was performed on peripheral blood, taken 28 days after the second AZD1222 dose. The receptors shown here come from an adult who received the AZD1222 COVID-19 vaccine.

J is TRBJ2-1 and V is TRBV10-2; the match to TRBD2 covers 11 bases. Unmatched junction bases numbered 3, after V lost 5 bases and J lost 3 bases. The CDR3 length is 15 residues. Germline values: CDR1 WSHSY, CDR2 SAAADI. CDR3 sequence reads: CASSLAGGNYNEQFF. In DNA form, the CDR3 reads TGCGCCAGCAGTTTAGCGGGAGGGAACTACAATGAGCAGTTCTTC.

The chain employs TRBV6-2 or TRBV6-3 and TRBJ2-1; 9 bases line up with TRBD1. Germline assignment: CDR1 MNHEY and CDR2 SVGEGT. There are 16 residues in the CDR3. V dropped 2 bases and J dropped 5; count of bases not matched to a gene: 7. For the CDR3, the DNA is TGTGCCAGCAGTTACGTAACAGGGGGCGCCGACAATGAGCAGTTCTTC. The encoded protein is CASSYVTGGADNEQFF.

CDR3: CASSLVLAGNTGELFF. Written as DNA, the CDR3 is TGTGCCAGCAGCTTAGTACTAGCGGGAAACACCGGGGAGCTGTTTTTT. The chain recombines TRBV7-8 with TRBJ2-2; 10 positions agree with TRBD2. Germline CDR1 is SGHVS and CDR2 is FQNEAQ. The junction had 1 base not matched to a gene; V was cut back by 1 base and J by 2 bases. CDR3 length: 16 amino acids.

The V call is TRBV19, the J call TRBJ1-6, with 8 bases fitting TRBD1. CDR3 length: 15 residues. J gave up 4 bases and V 2 bases, and 1 base lay outside the gene matches. Germline V gene sequence: CDR1 LNHDA, CDR2 SQIVND (reference sequence). CDR3 bases: TGTGCCAGTAGTATAACAGGGGGGTATAATTCACCCCTCCACTTT. Translation: CASSITGGYNSPLHF.

The V and J genes are TRBV5-1 and TRBJ2-3; maybe TRBD2 (5 bases). The V end lost 0 bases, the J end lost 1 base, and 9 bases lay between the germline ends. The germline V gene has CDR1 SGHRS and CDR2 YFSETQ. This CDR3 has 15 amino acids. CDR3: CASSLEAARTDTQYF. CDR3 in DNA: TGCGCCAGCAGCTTGGAAGCGGCTCGCACAGATACGCAGTATTTT.

This chain connects TRBV5-1 to TRBJ2-6; D ambiguous. The CDR3 consists of 16 residues. Germline-derived CDR1 and CDR2 are SGHRS and YFSETQ. The ends were cut back, 4 bases at V and 1 base at J, with 12 bases in the middle. The CDR3 DNA sequence: TGCGCCAGCAGCCGTCAGTGGGCTTCTGGGGCCAACGTCCTGACTTTC. Translated: CASSRQWASGANVLTF.

The chain carries TRBV11-2 and TRBJ2-2; D gene uncertain. CDR3 length equals 13 residues. V dropped 4 bases and J dropped 2 bases, with 5 bases sitting between them. The germline V gene encodes CDR1 SGHAT and CDR2 FQNNGV. The CDR3 sequence is CASSSSNTGELFF. CDR3 sequence (DNA): TGTGCCAGCAGCTCATCTAACACCGGGGAGCTGTTTTTT.

The V gene is TRBV7-5, the J gene TRBJ2-7; the table calls TRBD1, which could not be checked here. TRBV7-5 corresponds to a pseudogene. The CDR3 consists of 14 residues. This CDR3 reads CARSGPGQGVEQYF. CDR3 bases: TGTGCCAGAAGTGGCCCGGGACAGGGGGTCGAGCAGTACTTC.

The chain is built from TRBV13 and TRBJ2-7, with D possibly being TRBD2 (5 bases). Per germline, CDR1 PRHDT and CDR2 FYEKMQ (reference sequence). There are 16 residues in the CDR3. V was trimmed by 4 bases and J by 0 bases, leaving 16 bases between them. The chain's CDR3 is CASSSTGGHDSYEQYF. The CDR3 DNA is TGTGCCAGCAGCTCTACCGGCGGGCATGACTCCTACGAGCAGTACTTC.